The rows below give T cell receptor beta chains drawn from one sample of a study of tumor-infiltrating lymphocytes in localized non-small cell lung cancer. The assay was immunoSEQ multiplex PCR, and TCRdb's table has in-frame clones only and misses some. This table has approximately 13,000 clones, over 65% appearing once. The sample comprised lung tumor tissue. Receptor source: a human donor with non-small cell lung cancer. CDR3s leave out the opening cysteine and the closing phenylalanine or tryptophan. The order of the fields is clone size, J gene, V gene, CDR3 protein. Size values are once, few and many counts, or a class for expanded clones, and some rows have none.

abundance: few
j_gene: TRBJ2-7
v_gene: TRBV19
CDR3aa: ASSIAPGPYEQY

abundance: -
j_gene: TRBJ2-1
v_gene: TRBV15
CDR3aa: ATSRGGLAPRNEQF

abundance: medium-sized
j_gene: TRBJ1-2
v_gene: TRBV5-8
CDR3aa: ASSLLTGIGYT

abundance: medium-sized
j_gene: TRBJ2-2
v_gene: TRBV11-1
CDR3aa: ASSPSWFGTGELF

abundance: -
j_gene: TRBJ2-7
v_gene: TRBV6-5
CDR3aa: ASSLAGVYEQY

abundance: -
j_gene: TRBJ2-3
v_gene: TRBV12-5
CDR3aa: ASALTSGGGADTQY

abundance: -
j_gene: TRBJ1-6
v_gene: TRBV7-8
CDR3aa: ASSLVGGGGPGSPLH

abundance: once
j_gene: TRBJ1-2
v_gene: TRBV7-6
CDR3aa: ASSPGPTGDGYT

abundance: -
j_gene: TRBJ1-6
v_gene: TRBV7-9
CDR3aa: ASTLPTGGSPLH

abundance: -
j_gene: TRBJ1-5
v_gene: TRBV2
CDR3aa: ASSDAERPQH

abundance: -
j_gene: TRBJ2-3
v_gene: TRBV29-1
CDR3aa: SVSQSYTDTQY

abundance: -
j_gene: TRBJ2-2
v_gene: TRBV6-5
CDR3aa: ASSYREGSGELF

abundance: few
j_gene: TRBJ2-6
v_gene: TRBV30
CDR3aa: AWNVGSGANVLT

abundance: once
j_gene: TRBJ2-1
v_gene: TRBV10-3
CDR3aa: AISALRDGLEQF

abundance: -
j_gene: TRBJ1-1
v_gene: TRBV18
CDR3aa: ASSPVSWGRTEAF

abundance: few
j_gene: TRBJ1-6
v_gene: TRBV15
CDR3aa: ATSSTGTGNSPLH

abundance: -
j_gene: TRBJ2-2
v_gene: TRBV4-2
CDR3aa: ASRLAGRRGELF

abundance: -
j_gene: TRBJ2-7
v_gene: TRBV11-2
CDR3aa: ASNPTSGTYEQY

abundance: -
j_gene: TRBJ2-2
v_gene: TRBV7-9
CDR3aa: ASSSRGVGNTGELF

abundance: few
j_gene: TRBJ2-1
v_gene: TRBV11-2
CDR3aa: ASSLRGSGEQF

abundance: -
j_gene: TRBJ2-7
v_gene: TRBV19
CDR3aa: ASSKWGQLAYEQY

abundance: -
j_gene: TRBJ2-7
v_gene: TRBV5-4
CDR3aa: ASSGTLGSYEQY

abundance: -
j_gene: TRBJ2-3
v_gene: TRBV7-2
CDR3aa: ASSSVGGGLSTDTQY

abundance: -
j_gene: TRBJ2-5
v_gene: TRBV27
CDR3aa: ASSLVFGVDQETQY

abundance: -
j_gene: TRBJ1-1
v_gene: TRBV5-1
CDR3aa: ASSFGHMNTEAF

abundance: -
j_gene: TRBJ1-4
v_gene: TRBV7-9
CDR3aa: ASSTDGTTLIEKLF

abundance: few
j_gene: TRBJ2-2
v_gene: TRBV2
CDR3aa: ASSSWEGETGELF

abundance: once
j_gene: TRBJ2-5
v_gene: TRBV11-1
CDR3aa: ASSLAGGSETQY